The table lists the clone carrying this T cell receptor beta chain with many counts. Using unique molecular identifiers, the investigators prepared the TCRbeta library. A single record per CDR3 protein comes from TCRdb applying MiXCR to the PCR reads. The table shows roughly 180,000 distinct CDR3 sequences, with approximately 15% occurring only once. The data stem from a study of T-cell reconstitution after alpha-beta-depleted transplantation in children. The CDR3 has 14 amino acids. Trimming stripped 4 bases from V and 3 bases from J, with 10 bases between. This chain links TRBV12-3 or TRBV12-4 with TRBJ1-3, with D perhaps TRBD1 (6 bases). This material consisted of PBMCs from the stem cell graft donor, taken from the stem cell graft. The source is a human donor who donated a stem cell graft to a child with acute lymphoblastic leukemia. DNA for the CDR3: TGTGCCAGCAGTTCAGGGGTACTTGGAAACACCATATATTTT. Translation: CASSSGVLGNTIYF.